Sequencing of this T cell receptor beta chain was carried out in a study of cytomegalovirus exposure and HLA in healthy donors. Study summary: From donors who were HLA-typed, an early data release held about 85 million unique TCRs.

Per the germline V gene, CDR1 is MNHEY and CDR2 is SMNVEV (reference sequence). The CDR3 runs to 15 residues. The J segment lost 9 bases and the V segment lost 5 bases, leaving 8 bases of the junction unmatched. PCR was performed using 60 Vbeta and 13 Jbeta primers. TCRdb keeps only in-frame clones here, not all; method: immunoSEQ multiplex PCR. The profile shows about 180,000 clones, over 70% of them singletons. This sequence was found in a woman aged 45 to 65 in good health and CMV-seronegative. Sample: PBMCs. This chain links TRBV27 with TRBJ2-1; 12 bases line up with TRBD2. The CDR3 bases are TGTGCCAGCAGTCCGCTGACTAGCGGGAGTGGTGAGCAGTTCTTC. Translated, it gives CASSPLTSGSGEQFF.